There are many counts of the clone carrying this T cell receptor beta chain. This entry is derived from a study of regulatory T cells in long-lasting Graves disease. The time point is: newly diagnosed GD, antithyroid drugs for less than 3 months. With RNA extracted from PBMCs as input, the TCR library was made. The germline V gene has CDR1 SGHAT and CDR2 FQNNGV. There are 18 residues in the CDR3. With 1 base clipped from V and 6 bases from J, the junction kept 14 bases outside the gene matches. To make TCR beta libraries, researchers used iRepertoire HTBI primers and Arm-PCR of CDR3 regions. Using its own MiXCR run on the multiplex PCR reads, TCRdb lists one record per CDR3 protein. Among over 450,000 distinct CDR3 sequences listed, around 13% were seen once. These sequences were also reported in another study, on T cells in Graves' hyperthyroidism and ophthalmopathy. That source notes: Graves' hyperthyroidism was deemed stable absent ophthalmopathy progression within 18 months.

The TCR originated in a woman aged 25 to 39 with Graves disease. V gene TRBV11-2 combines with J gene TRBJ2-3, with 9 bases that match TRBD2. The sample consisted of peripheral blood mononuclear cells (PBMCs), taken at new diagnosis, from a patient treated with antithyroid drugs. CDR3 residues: CASSLVRSAGGETDTQYF. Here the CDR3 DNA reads TGTGCCAGCAGCTTAGTTCGAAGTGCGGGAGGGGAAACCGATACGCAGTATTTT.